Listed below are T cell receptor beta chains from one sample, sequenced in a study of blood T cell repertoires in COVID-19. The data were produced by immunoSEQ multiplex PCR, yet TCRdb's version contains in-frame clones alone and is incomplete. The sample records around 190,000 clones, more than 80% being singletons. The sequenced sample consisted of peripheral blood. These receptors all stem from a woman aged 55-69 years with acute or convalescent COVID-19. Each CDR3 is given with its conserved first and last residue. Fields, in order: V gene, D gene, clone size, CDR3 length, J gene, CDR3 DNA, CDR3 protein. A D gene is named only where the DNA matches it firmly. For some rows the clone size is stated as once, few or many, or as a class when expanded; others skip it.

V gene: TRBV9; D gene: .; clone size: .; CDR3 length: 17; J gene: TRBJ1-4; CDR3 DNA: TGTGCCAGCAGCGTGTGGGGGGTTGGGGCAACTAATGAAAAACTGTTTTTT; CDR3 protein: CASSVWGVGATNEKLFF
V gene: TRBV7-2; D gene: TRBD2; clone size: .; CDR3 length: 15; J gene: TRBJ2-7; CDR3 DNA: TGTGCCAGCAGCTTCTCTCTAGCGGGAGCCGGCGAGCAGTACTTC; CDR3 protein: CASSFSLAGAGEQYF
V gene: TRBV11-2; D gene: .; clone size: .; CDR3 length: 13; J gene: TRBJ2-5; CDR3 DNA: TGTGCCAGCAGCTTAATAGCGTGGGAGACCCAGTACTTC; CDR3 protein: CASSLIAWETQYF
V gene: TRBV19; D gene: TRBD1; clone size: .; CDR3 length: 16; J gene: TRBJ1-2; CDR3 DNA: TGTGCCAGTAGTCTAGGAACAGGGGGCCGCCGAGATGGCTACACCTTC; CDR3 protein: CASSLGTGGRRDGYTF
V gene: TRBV5-1; D gene: TRBD1; clone size: .; CDR3 length: 13; J gene: TRBJ2-7; CDR3 DNA: TGCGCCAGCAGCATGACAGGGCCTTACGAGCAGTACTTC; CDR3 protein: CASSMTGPYEQYF
V gene: TRBV10-3; D gene: .; clone size: .; CDR3 length: 14; J gene: TRBJ2-7; CDR3 DNA: TGTGCCATCAGTGAGTCTGGCGGCCCCTACGAGCAGTACTTC; CDR3 protein: CAISESGGPYEQYF
V gene: TRBV29-1; D gene: TRBD2; clone size: .; CDR3 length: 16; J gene: TRBJ2-1; CDR3 DNA: TGCAGCGTAGAACTAGCGGAGGGAAGGGTATACAATGAGCAGTTCTTC; CDR3 protein: CSVELAEGRVYNEQFF
V gene: TRBV29-1; D gene: .; clone size: .; CDR3 length: 13; J gene: TRBJ2-7; CDR3 DNA: TGCAGCGTTAGGGACAGCCGGAGGGACGAGCAGTACTTC; CDR3 protein: CSVRDSRRDEQYF
V gene: TRBV30; D gene: .; clone size: .; CDR3 length: 14; J gene: TRBJ2-2; CDR3 DNA: TGTGCCTGGAGCTGGCCCGTGGTGGCCGGGGAGCTGTTTTTT; CDR3 protein: CAWSWPVVAGELFF
V gene: TRBV28; D gene: TRBD2; clone size: .; CDR3 length: 15; J gene: TRBJ2-1; CDR3 DNA: TGTGCCAGCAGTGCCCTCGGCGGGAGAGTGGATGAGCAGTTCTTC; CDR3 protein: CASSALGGRVDEQFF
V gene: TRBV28; D gene: .; clone size: .; CDR3 length: 15; J gene: TRBJ1-2; CDR3 DNA: TGTGCCAGCAGTCCACGGACAGATTCGGCCTATGGCTACACCTTC; CDR3 protein: CASSPRTDSAYGYTF
V gene: TRBV5-4; D gene: TRBD1; clone size: .; CDR3 length: 14; J gene: TRBJ1-1; CDR3 DNA: TGTGCCAGCAGCTTGGTAGGAGGACAGGGGGAAGCTTTCTTT; CDR3 protein: CASSLVGGQGEAFF
V gene: TRBV19; D gene: .; clone size: .; CDR3 length: 16; J gene: TRBJ2-3; CDR3 DNA: TGTGCCAGTATGGGGACTCGGCTAGGTATAACAGATACGCAGTATTTT; CDR3 protein: CASMGTRLGITDTQYF
V gene: TRBV27; D gene: TRBD2; clone size: .; CDR3 length: 17; J gene: TRBJ2-7; CDR3 DNA: TGTGCCAGCAGCAACGGGTGGGTAGCGGGAAGATCCTACGAGCAGTACTTC; CDR3 protein: CASSNGWVAGRSYEQYF
V gene: TRBV19; D gene: TRBD2; clone size: .; CDR3 length: 15; J gene: TRBJ2-1; CDR3 DNA: TGTGCCAGTAGTATAACTAGCGGGAGTGGTTATGAGCAGTTCTTC; CDR3 protein: CASSITSGSGYEQFF
V gene: TRBV6-1; D gene: TRBD1; clone size: .; CDR3 length: 16; J gene: TRBJ1-5; CDR3 DNA: TGTGCCAGCAGTGAAGCGTCCGGGACAGGATTTCAGCCCCAGCATTTT; CDR3 protein: CASSEASGTGFQPQHF
V gene: TRBV20-1; D gene: .; clone size: once; CDR3 length: 13; J gene: TRBJ2-3; CDR3 DNA: TGCAGTGCTAGTGGGAGGATGGGGGATACGCAGTATTTT; CDR3 protein: CSASGRMGDTQYF
V gene: TRBV11-3; D gene: TRBD2; clone size: .; CDR3 length: 14; J gene: TRBJ2-1; CDR3 DNA: TGTGCCAGCAGCAACGGGAGGGCCGAGAATGAGCAGTTCTTC; CDR3 protein: CASSNGRAENEQFF
V gene: TRBV19; D gene: TRBD2; clone size: .; CDR3 length: 17; J gene: TRBJ2-1; CDR3 DNA: TGTGCCAGTAGTATAGATCGGCTAGCGGGAGTGGGGAATGAGCAGTTCTTC; CDR3 protein: CASSIDRLAGVGNEQFF
V gene: TRBV12-3/TRBV12-4; D gene: .; clone size: .; CDR3 length: 13; J gene: TRBJ2-7; CDR3 DNA: TGTGCCAGCAGTTTAGCCCTCCTCTACGAGCAGTACTTC; CDR3 protein: CASSLALLYEQYF
V gene: TRBV5-1; D gene: .; clone size: .; CDR3 length: 13; J gene: TRBJ2-1; CDR3 DNA: TGCGCCAGCACCGCGTCGGGCTACAATGAGCAGTTCTTC; CDR3 protein: CASTASGYNEQFF
V gene: TRBV5-1; D gene: TRBD2; clone size: .; CDR3 length: 15; J gene: TRBJ2-5; CDR3 DNA: TGCGCCAGCAGCCGACTAGCGGAGAGTGCCGAGACCCAGTACTTC; CDR3 protein: CASSRLAESAETQYF
V gene: TRBV2; D gene: TRBD1; clone size: .; CDR3 length: 14; J gene: TRBJ1-4; CDR3 DNA: TGTGCCAGCAGAACCGGGACAGGGAATGAAAAACTGTTTTTT; CDR3 protein: CASRTGTGNEKLFF
V gene: TRBV4-1; D gene: .; clone size: .; CDR3 length: 15; J gene: TRBJ2-5; CDR3 DNA: TGCGCCAGCAGCCCCGATCCCAATGAGAAAGAGACCCAGTACTTC; CDR3 protein: CASSPDPNEKETQYF
V gene: TRBV3-1/TRBV3-2; D gene: .; clone size: .; CDR3 length: 15; J gene: TRBJ1-4; CDR3 DNA: TGTGCCAGCAGCCAGAATGGAGCAACTAATGAAAAACTGTTTTTT; CDR3 protein: CASSQNGATNEKLFF
V gene: TRBV19; D gene: TRBD1; clone size: .; CDR3 length: 16; J gene: TRBJ1-1; CDR3 DNA: TGTGCCAGTACCAAAAGTGGGGACAGCCCGAACACTGAAGCTTTCTTT; CDR3 protein: CASTKSGDSPNTEAFF
V gene: TRBV28; D gene: TRBD2; clone size: .; CDR3 length: 15; J gene: TRBJ2-5; CDR3 DNA: TGTGCCAGCAGCCACCCGGGGCCGGGAGGGGAGACCCAGTACTTC; CDR3 protein: CASSHPGPGGETQYF
V gene: TRBV5-5; D gene: TRBD2; clone size: .; CDR3 length: 16; J gene: TRBJ2-1; CDR3 DNA: TGTGCCAGCAGCCGACTAGCGGGAGAGTTCTACAATGAGCAGTTCTTC; CDR3 protein: CASSRLAGEFYNEQFF
V gene: TRBV28; D gene: .; clone size: .; CDR3 length: 18; J gene: TRBJ1-6; CDR3 DNA: TGTGCCAGCACCTCGGGACTGAGTTTAAGCTCCTATAATTCACCCCTCCACTTT; CDR3 protein: CASTSGLSLSSYNSPLHF
V gene: TRBV28; D gene: .; clone size: .; CDR3 length: 14; J gene: TRBJ2-5; CDR3 DNA: TGTGCCAGCAGTCCCCACGTAGGGGTCGAGACCCAGTACTTC; CDR3 protein: CASSPHVGVETQYF
V gene: TRBV6-5; D gene: .; clone size: .; CDR3 length: 13; J gene: TRBJ1-2; CDR3 DNA: TGTGCCAGCAGCCTTACACCTAACTATGGCTACACCTTC; CDR3 protein: CASSLTPNYGYTF
V gene: TRBV19; D gene: TRBD1; clone size: .; CDR3 length: 16; J gene: TRBJ2-3; CDR3 DNA: TGTGCCAGTAGTACCCAGACAGGGTCTAGCACAGATACGCAGTATTTT; CDR3 protein: CASSTQTGSSTDTQYF
V gene: TRBV6-6; D gene: TRBD1; clone size: .; CDR3 length: 15; J gene: TRBJ2-1; CDR3 DNA: TGTGCCAGTACAGGGGACCACAAACCGTACAATGAGCAGTTCTTC; CDR3 protein: CASTGDHKPYNEQFF
V gene: TRBV19; D gene: .; clone size: .; CDR3 length: 14; J gene: TRBJ1-2; CDR3 DNA: TGTGCCAGTAGCAGGCCGGGACAACCTTCAACCTACACCTTC; CDR3 protein: CASSRPGQPSTYTF
V gene: TRBV6-1; D gene: .; clone size: few; CDR3 length: 15; J gene: TRBJ1-4; CDR3 DNA: TGTGCCAGCAGTGAGCGGGGCGCAACTAATGAAAAACTGTTTTTT; CDR3 protein: CASSERGATNEKLFF